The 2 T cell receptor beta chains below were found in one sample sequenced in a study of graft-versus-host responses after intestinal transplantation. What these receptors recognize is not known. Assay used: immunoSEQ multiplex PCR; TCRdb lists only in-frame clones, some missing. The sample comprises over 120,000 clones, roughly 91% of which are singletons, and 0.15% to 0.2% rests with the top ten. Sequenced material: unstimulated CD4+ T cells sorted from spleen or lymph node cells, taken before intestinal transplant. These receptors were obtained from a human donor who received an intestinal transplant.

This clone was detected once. CDR3: CASSLGPAGERYEQYF. In nucleotides, the CDR3 is TGTGCCAGCAGCTTAGGGCCTGCGGGAGAGCGCTACGAGCAGTACTTC. The rearrangement links TRBV5-4 to TRBJ2-5; 7 nucleotides agree with TRBD2. The DNA end favors TRBJ2-7, so the J call may be wrong. The CDR3 has 16 residues. The germline V gene has CDR1 SGHNT and CDR2 YYREEE (reference sequence).

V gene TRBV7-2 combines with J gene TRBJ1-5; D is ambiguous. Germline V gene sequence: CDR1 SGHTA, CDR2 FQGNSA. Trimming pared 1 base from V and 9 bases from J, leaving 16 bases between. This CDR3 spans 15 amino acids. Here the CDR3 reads CASSLDPSRLAPQHF. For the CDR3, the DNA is TGTGCCAGCAGCTTAGACCCGTCGAGGTTGGCGCCCCAGCATTTT.